Presented here are 30 T cell receptor beta chains from one specimen sequenced in a study of shared clonotypes between healthy human individuals. TCRdb keeps only in-frame clones here, not all; method: immunoSEQ multiplex PCR. The profile shows 2 million to 2.5 million clones, about 92% of them singletons. In the naive CD8 group, cells lacked CD45RO and were positively selected for CCR7, so terminally differentiated effector memory CD45RA+ cells were left out. What was sequenced was naive CD8+ T cells from PBMCs. The receptors were sampled from a man between 18 and 29 years old in good health. Some clones in this sample may be carry-over from other donors' samples.

The V call is TRBV7-9, the J call TRBJ2-7; 7 bases are shared with TRBD2. The germline CDR1 and CDR2 sequences are SEHNR and FQNEAQ (reference sequence). The CDR3 is 15 residues long. The J segment lost 6 bases and the V segment lost 1 base, leaving 9 bases of the junction unmatched. For the CDR3, the DNA is TGTGCCAGCAGCTTAGGGGGAGGGCCTAGAGGCGAGCAGTACTTC. Translated: CASSLGGGPRGEQYF.

The V gene is TRBV10-2, the J gene TRBJ2-3, with TRBD1 matching over 11 bases. Germline V lookup: CDR1 WSHSY, CDR2 SAAADI. The CDR3 runs 17 residues. Trimming took 2 bases from V and 2 from J; bases not matched to a gene: 6. CDR3 amino acids: CASSEDGTGGVTDTQYF. Written as DNA, the CDR3 is TGCGCCAGCAGTGAGGACGGGACAGGGGGAGTCACAGATACGCAGTATTTT.

This clone was picked up a small number of times. The rearrangement joins TRBV7-9 to TRBJ2-2; a weak D match, TRBD2 (6 bases). This CDR3 is 15 amino acids long. Trimming removed 3 bases at V and 4 bases at J, with 12 bases between. Germline V gene data show CDR1 as SEHNR and CDR2 as FQNEAQ (reference sequence). CDR3 region: CASSFPGSVTGELFF. CDR3 DNA sequence: TGTGCCAGCAGCTTTCCCGGGAGTGTCACCGGGGAGCTGTTTTTT. Variable domain in full (rest from reference TRBV7-9 and TRBJ2-2): DTGVSQNPRHKITKRGQNVTFRCDPISEHNRLYWYRQTLGQGPEFLTYFQNEAQLEKSRLLSDRFSAERPKGSFSTLEIQRTEQGDSAMYLCASSFPGSVTGELFFGEGSRLTVL.

J is TRBJ2-1 and V is TRBV10-3, with 9 bases identical to TRBD2. The CDR3 length is 18 residues. CDR1 and CDR2 from the germline V gene are ENHRY and SYGVKD. Trimming at V came to 0 bases and at J to 7 bases, leaving 13 bases not matched to a gene. The CDR3 loop reads CAISESNLAGNHRNEQFF. CDR3 nucleotides: TGTGCCATCAGTGAGTCGAATCTAGCGGGAAATCATAGGAATGAGCAGTTCTTC.

This clone was seen once. The chain recombines TRBV28 with TRBJ2-7, with D perhaps TRBD2 (7 bases). Germline CDR1 and CDR2: MDHEN and SYDVKM. Between the trimmed V and J ends, which lost 7 bases and 7 bases, there was a span of 20 bases. The CDR3 has 14 amino acids. The chain's CDR3 is CASTPVGGAEEQYF. CDR3 coding DNA: TGTGCCAGCACCCCCGTAGGGGGGGCTGAGGAGCAGTACTTC. Variable domain in full (rest from reference TRBV28 and TRBJ2-7): DVKVTQSSRYLVKRTGEKVFLECVQDMDHENMFWYRQDPGLGLRLIYFSYDVKMKEKGDIPEGYSVSREKKERFSLILESASTNQTSMYLCASTPVGGAEEQYFGPGTRLTVT.

With regard to this clone: The same CDR3 is also encoded by other DNA sequences in this sample. This rearrangement joins TRBV9 to TRBJ1-3, with D maybe TRBD1 (5 bases). Germline V gives CDR1 SGDLS, CDR2 YYNGEE. Trimming stripped 4 bases from V and 4 bases from J, with 15 bases between. The CDR3 is 15 amino acids. CDR3 DNA: TGTGCCAGCAGCCCACGCGGAGGGGCAGGAAACACCATATATTTT. Its protein is CASSPRGGAGNTIYF.

The count of this clone is one. The V gene is TRBV27, the J gene TRBJ2-2; perhaps TRBD1 as D (5 bases). The CDR3 is 15 amino acids. Trimming took off 2 bases at V and 4 bases at J, with 11 bases between the two ends. Germline CDR1 and CDR2: MNHEY and SMNVEV (reference sequence). The CDR3 region is CASSLRGSGTGELFF. The CDR3 bases are TGTGCCAGCAGTTTAAGGGGTTCGGGCACCGGGGAGCTGTTTTTT.

The V call is TRBV5-6, the J call TRBJ2-7, with D maybe TRBD2 (5 bases). Germline V gives CDR1 SGHDT, CDR2 YYEEEE. V shed 3 bases and J shed 4 bases, with 11 bases lying between them. The CDR3 has 13 amino acids. Here the CDR3 DNA reads TGTGCCAGCAGCTCATTGAGGGTGTACGAGCAGTACTTC. Translating gives CASSSLRVYEQYF.

This rearrangement joins TRBV10-3 to TRBJ2-1, with no clear D. The CDR3 has 19 amino acids. CDR1 and CDR2 from the germline V gene are ENHRY and SYGVKD. Between the trimmed V and J ends, which lost 6 bases and 0 bases, there was a span of 24 bases. CDR3 sequence reads: CAIRERAAITSLSYNEQFF. The CDR3, as DNA: TGTGCCATCAGGGAACGGGCAGCCATTACTTCTCTCTCCTACAATGAGCAGTTCTTC.

The chain carries TRBV27 and TRBJ1-1; D is ambiguous. Germline V gives CDR1 MNHEY, CDR2 SMNVEV (reference sequence). Trimming removed 7 bases at V and 4 bases at J, with 16 bases between. This CDR3 comprises 14 residues. The CDR3 DNA is TGTGCCAGCACCCACCAAGGGAGCGGCACTGAAGCTTTCTTT. Translated, it gives CASTHQGSGTEAFF.

J is TRBJ2-7 and V is TRBV7-9; tentatively, D is TRBD1 (5 bases). V lost 0 bases and J lost 12, with 12 bases in between. Germline V gene sequence: CDR1 SEHNR, CDR2 FQNEAQ (reference sequence). The CDR3 extends over 12 amino acids. CDR3 DNA sequence: TGTGCCAGCAGCTTAGCGGACACTGAGAGGTACTTC. Translated, it gives CASSLADTERYF.

This clone is a singleton in its sample. Here the CDR3 DNA reads TGCGCCAGCAGCCAAGAAAGGAATGAGCAGTTCTTC. It is translated as CASSQERNEQFF. The J gene is TRBJ2-1, the V gene TRBV4-1; D gene ambiguous. Trimming pared 0 bases from V and 7 bases from J, leaving 4 bases between. CDR3 length equals 12 residues. The germline CDR1 and CDR2 sequences are MGHRA and YSYEKL.

Turning to this clone: The sample carries other DNA sequences with the same CDR3. This rearrangement joins TRBV5-5 to TRBJ2-7; no clear D gene. In germline, CDR1 is SGHKS, CDR2 YYEKEE (reference sequence). CDR3 length: 14 amino acids. V was pared by 0 bases and J by 3 bases, with 10 bases between. DNA for the CDR3: TGTGCCAGCAGCTTGGGGCAGGTCAGCTACGAGCAGTACTTC. This codes for CASSLGQVSYEQYF.

The chain recombines TRBV27 with TRBJ1-2; tentatively, D is TRBD1 (6 bases). CDR3 size: 14 residues. Germline assignment: CDR1 MNHEY and CDR2 SMNVEV (reference sequence). V was pared by 0 bases and J by 4 bases, with 9 bases between. The CDR3 coding sequence is TGTGCCAGCAGTTTATCGGTCAGGGGCTATGGCTACACCTTC. Amino acids: CASSLSVRGYGYTF.

The chain couples TRBV10-3 to TRBJ2-1; 9 bases align to TRBD1. Germline V gives CDR1 ENHRY, CDR2 SYGVKD. The junction had 0 bases not matched to a gene; V was cut back by 1 base and J by 8 bases. The CDR3 has 13 amino acids. The CDR3 loop reads CAISEWTGDEQFF. The CDR3 DNA sequence: TGTGCCATCAGTGAGTGGACAGGGGATGAGCAGTTCTTC.

This rearrangement joins TRBV6-1 to TRBJ1-5; 8 positions agree with TRBD1. V lost 1 base, J lost 0 bases, and 2 bases stayed unmatched. Germline V lookup: CDR1 MNHNS, CDR2 SASEGT. This CDR3 contains 16 residues. In DNA form, the CDR3 reads TGTGCCAGCAGTGAAGGGACAGGGCCTAGCAATCAGCCCCAGCATTTT. This encodes CASSEGTGPSNQPQHF.

This clone has more than one count but fewer than ten. The chain has TRBV4-1 and TRBJ2-5; D gene unclear. V shed 4 bases and J shed 1 base, with 7 bases lying between them. Germline V gives CDR1 MGHRA, CDR2 YSYEKL. The CDR3 spans 13 residues. The CDR3 DNA sequence: TGCGCCAGCAGCCCCCGGGCCCAAGAGACCCAGTACTTC. Its translation: CASSPRAQETQYF.

V and J are TRBV5-1 and TRBJ2-5; 9 bases line up with TRBD2. The CDR3 spans 16 residues. Unmatched junction bases numbered 9, after V lost 1 base and J lost 5 bases. Germline values: CDR1 SGHRS, CDR2 YFSETQ. For the CDR3, the DNA is TGCGCCAGCAGCTTGAATAGAGCGGGAGGTTTGGAGACCCAGTACTTC. Protein: CASSLNRAGGLETQYF.

The chain joins TRBV6-1 to TRBJ2-1; D may match TRBD1 or TRBD2 (6 bases each). With 0 bases removed from V and 2 bases from J, the gap between germline ends came to 11 bases. The germline CDR1 and CDR2 sequences are MNHNS and SASEGT. CDR3 length: 16 residues. The CDR3 DNA is TGTGCCAGCAGTGAAGCGAAGGGGGGCCCCTACAATGAGCAGTTCTTC. Protein: CASSEAKGGPYNEQFF.

The chain joins TRBV5-5 to TRBJ2-7; D ambiguous. Between the trimmed V and J ends, which lost 2 bases and 4 bases, there was a span of 10 bases. Per the germline V gene, CDR1 is SGHKS and CDR2 is YYEKEE (reference sequence). The CDR3 consists of 13 residues. The CDR3 DNA sequence: TGTGCCAGCAGCTTTGAGATGTCGTACGAGCAGTACTTC. Protein: CASSFEMSYEQYF.

The chain is built from TRBV7-8 and TRBJ1-5; D remains ambiguous. Germline CDR1 reads SGHVS; CDR2 reads FQNEAQ. Trimming took 6 bases from V and 0 from J, leaving 9 bases between them. The CDR3 has 14 amino acids. Written as DNA, the CDR3 is TGTGCCAGCAGTTCGGAGCATAGCAATCAGCCCCAGCATTTT. Its translation: CASSSEHSNQPQHF.

The chain couples TRBV6-5 to TRBJ2-1; the D gene is possibly TRBD2 (5 bases). The V end was cut by 2 bases, the J end by 3 bases, with 11 bases between. From germline, CDR1 is MNHEY and CDR2 SVGAGI. The CDR3 has 15 residues. The CDR3 bases are TGTGCCAGCAGTTACGAGGGTAATGACTACAATGAGCAGTTCTTC. This gives the protein CASSYEGNDYNEQFF.

CDR3: CASSPGGRTDTQYF. CDR3 coding DNA: TGTGCCAGCTCTCCGGGCGGGAGGACAGATACGCAGTATTTT. The chain recombines TRBV18 with TRBJ2-3; TRBD2 matches 8 bases. V was pared by 6 bases and J by 3 bases, with 5 bases of the junction left unmatched. Germline V gene lookup returns CDR1 KGHSH and CDR2 LQKENI. The CDR3 contains 14 residues.

This clone has just one count. The V and J genes are TRBV4-3 and TRBJ2-7; 10 positions match TRBD2. CDR1 is LGHNA and CDR2 is YSLEER in the germline V gene. The CDR3 spans 16 residues. The V gene end was trimmed by 0 bases and the J gene end by 7 bases; junction bases not matched to a gene: 9. CDR3: CASSQDLGLALGEQYF. CDR3 sequence (DNA): TGCGCCAGCAGCCAAGATTTGGGACTAGCGCTCGGTGAGCAGTACTTC.

This clone was observed a few times. The chain couples TRBV10-3 to TRBJ1-2; D gene unclear. With 1 base removed from V and 4 bases from J, the gap between germline ends came to 7 bases. CDR1 is ENHRY, CDR2 SYGVKD, per germline. There are 13 residues in the CDR3. DNA for the CDR3: TGTGCCATCAGTGAGTTGGACCTCTATGGCTACACCTTC. Protein sequence: CAISELDLYGYTF.

This chain uses TRBV7-6 with TRBJ2-7; either TRBD1 or TRBD2 may supply D (5 bases each). Germline V gives CDR1 SGHVS, CDR2 FNYEAQ. Trimming pared 5 bases from V and 3 bases from J, leaving 11 bases between. This CDR3 region has 13 residues. CDR3 loop: CASSQGGYYEQYF. The CDR3, as DNA: TGTGCCAGCAGCCAGGGCGGGTACTACGAGCAGTACTTC.

The J gene is TRBJ2-3, the V gene TRBV27; no reliable D call. Germline V gene lookup returns CDR1 MNHEY and CDR2 SMNVEV (reference sequence). The V end was cut by 1 base, the J end by 1 base, with 6 bases between. This CDR3 is built from 14 residues. Here the CDR3 reads CASSLLDRTDTQYF. In DNA, the CDR3 is TGTGCCAGCAGTTTATTGGATCGCACAGATACGCAGTATTTT.

The chain recombines TRBV6-5 with TRBJ2-5; D is undetermined. In germline, CDR1 is MNHEY, CDR2 SVGAGI. The CDR3 is made up of 16 amino acids. Trimming stripped 0 bases from V and 1 base from J, with 12 bases between. CDR3 residues: CASSYSLRTAQETQYF. DNA for the CDR3: TGTGCCAGCAGTTACTCGCTACGAACGGCCCAAGAGACCCAGTACTTC.

The chain combines TRBV6-5 with TRBJ2-3; 11 bases are a match to TRBD2. The CDR3 loop spans 16 amino acids. In germline, CDR1 is MNHEY, CDR2 SVGAGI. Unmatched junction bases numbered 7, after V lost 3 bases and J lost 5 bases. DNA for the CDR3: TGTGCCAGCAGTTATGTAGCGGGAGGGCCTGGAGATACGCAGTATTTT. As protein: CASSYVAGGPGDTQYF.

As regards this clone: The sample carries other DNA sequences with the same CDR3. This chain connects TRBV7-9 to TRBJ2-7; no firm D call. The germline V gene encodes CDR1 SEHNR and CDR2 FQNEAQ (reference sequence). The V gene lost 1 base and the J gene lost 6 bases, with 1 base spanning the gap. CDR3 size: 10 residues. CDR3 DNA sequence: TGTGCCAGCAGCTTAGGCGAGCAGTACTTC. Protein sequence: CASSLGEQYF.